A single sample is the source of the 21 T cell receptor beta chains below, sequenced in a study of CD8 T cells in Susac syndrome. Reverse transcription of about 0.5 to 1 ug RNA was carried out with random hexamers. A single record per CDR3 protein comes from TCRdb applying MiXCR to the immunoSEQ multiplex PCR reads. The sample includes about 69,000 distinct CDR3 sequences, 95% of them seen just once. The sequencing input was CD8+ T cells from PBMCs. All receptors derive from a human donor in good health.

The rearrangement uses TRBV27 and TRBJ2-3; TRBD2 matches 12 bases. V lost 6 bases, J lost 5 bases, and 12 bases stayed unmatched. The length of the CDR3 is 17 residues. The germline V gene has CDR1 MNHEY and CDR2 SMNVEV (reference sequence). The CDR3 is CASSLIASGGVRDTQYF. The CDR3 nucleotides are TGTGCCAGCAGCCTGATTGCTAGCGGGGGGGTTCGAGATACGCAGTATTTT.

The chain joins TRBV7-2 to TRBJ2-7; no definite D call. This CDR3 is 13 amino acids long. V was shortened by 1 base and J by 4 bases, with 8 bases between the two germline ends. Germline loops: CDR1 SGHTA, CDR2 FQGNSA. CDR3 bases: TGTGCCAGCAGCTTAGAAGTTAGTTACGAGCAGTACTTC. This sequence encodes CASSLEVSYEQYF. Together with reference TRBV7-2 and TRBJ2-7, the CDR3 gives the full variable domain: GAGVSQSPSNKVTEKGKDVELRCDPISGHTALYWYRQSLGQGLEFLIYFQGNSAPDKSGLPSDRFSAERTGGSVSTLTIQRTQQEDSAVYLCASSLEVSYEQYFGPGTRLTVT.

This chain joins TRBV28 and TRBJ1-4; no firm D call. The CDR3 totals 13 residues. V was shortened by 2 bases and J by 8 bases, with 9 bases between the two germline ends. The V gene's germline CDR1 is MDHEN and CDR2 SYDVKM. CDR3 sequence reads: CASSLRGAEKLFF. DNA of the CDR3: TGTGCCAGCAGTTTACGGGGAGCGGAAAAACTGTTTTTT.

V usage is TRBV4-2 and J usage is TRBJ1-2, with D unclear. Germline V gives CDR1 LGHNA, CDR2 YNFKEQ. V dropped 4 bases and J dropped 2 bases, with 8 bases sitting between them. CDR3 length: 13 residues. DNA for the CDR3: TGTGCCAGCAGCCCCATGTCCAACTATGGCTACACCTTC. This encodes CASSPMSNYGYTF.

CDR3 region: CASSLARGTNQPQHF. The CDR3, as DNA: TGTGCCAGCAGCTTAGCTAGGGGGACAAATCAGCCCCAGCATTTT. The genes are TRBV7-6 and TRBJ1-5; D is perhaps TRBD1 (6 bases). Germline CDR1 SGHVS, CDR2 FNYEAQ. V was clipped by 0 bases and J by 4 bases, with 10 bases between them. CDR3 length equals 15 residues. Supplemented by reference TRBV7-6 and TRBJ1-5, the full variable domain reads GAGVSQSPRYKVTKRGQDVALRCDPISGHVSLYWYRQALGQGPEFLTYFNYEAQQDKSGLPNDRFSAERPEGSISTLTIQRTEQRDSAMYRCASSLARGTNQPQHFGDGTRLSIL.

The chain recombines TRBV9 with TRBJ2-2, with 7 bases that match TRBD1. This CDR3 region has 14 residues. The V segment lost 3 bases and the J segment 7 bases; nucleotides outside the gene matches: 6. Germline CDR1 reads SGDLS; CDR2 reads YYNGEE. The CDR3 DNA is TGTGCCAGCAGCGGATACACAGGGGTCGGGGAGCTGTTTTTT. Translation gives CASSGYTGVGELFF.

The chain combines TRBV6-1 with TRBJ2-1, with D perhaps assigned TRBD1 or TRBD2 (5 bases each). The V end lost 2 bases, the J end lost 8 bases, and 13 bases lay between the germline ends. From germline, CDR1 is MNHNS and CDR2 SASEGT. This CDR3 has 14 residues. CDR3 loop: CASSETGLWDEQFF. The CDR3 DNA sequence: TGTGCCAGCAGTGAAACAGGACTCTGGGATGAGCAGTTCTTC.

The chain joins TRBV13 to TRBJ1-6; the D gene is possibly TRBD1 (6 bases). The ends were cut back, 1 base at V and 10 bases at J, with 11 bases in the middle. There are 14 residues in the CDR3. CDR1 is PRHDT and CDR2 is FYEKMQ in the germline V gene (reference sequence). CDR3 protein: CASSLAGAGSPLHF. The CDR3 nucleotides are TGTGCCAGCAGCTTAGCGGGGGCCGGATCACCCCTCCACTTT.

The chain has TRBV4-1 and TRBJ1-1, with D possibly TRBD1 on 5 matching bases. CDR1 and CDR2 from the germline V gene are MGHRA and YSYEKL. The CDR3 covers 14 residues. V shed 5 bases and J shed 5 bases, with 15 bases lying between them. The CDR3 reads CASSYAGLRTEAFF. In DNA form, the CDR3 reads TGCGCCAGCAGCTACGCAGGGTTGAGAACTGAAGCTTTCTTT.

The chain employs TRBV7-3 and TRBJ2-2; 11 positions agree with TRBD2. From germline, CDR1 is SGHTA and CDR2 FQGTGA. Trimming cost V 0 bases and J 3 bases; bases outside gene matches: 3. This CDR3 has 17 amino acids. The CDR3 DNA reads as TGTGCCAGCAGCTTAACTCCGGGACTAGCGGACACCGGGGAGCTGTTTTTT. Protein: CASSLTPGLADTGELFF.

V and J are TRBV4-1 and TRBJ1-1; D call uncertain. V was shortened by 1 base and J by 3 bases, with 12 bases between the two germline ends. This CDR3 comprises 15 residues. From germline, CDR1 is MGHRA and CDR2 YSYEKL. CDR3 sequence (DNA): TGCGCCAGCAGCCAAGGGGATCTGAGGGACACTGAAGCTTTCTTT. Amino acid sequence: CASSQGDLRDTEAFF.

CDR3 loop: CASSKMGGVTEAFF. CDR3 nucleotide sequence: TGTGCCAGCAGCAAAATGGGGGGTGTCACTGAAGCTTTCTTT. The chain is built from TRBV9 and TRBJ1-1; tentative D call: TRBD1 (5 bases). V was trimmed by 4 bases and J by 4 bases, leaving 14 bases between them. The length of the CDR3 is 14 residues. CDR1 is SGDLS, CDR2 YYNGEE, per germline.

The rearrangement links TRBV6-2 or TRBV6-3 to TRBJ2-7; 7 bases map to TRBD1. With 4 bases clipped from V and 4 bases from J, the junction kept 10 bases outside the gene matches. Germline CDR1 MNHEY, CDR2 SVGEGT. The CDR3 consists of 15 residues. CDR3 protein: CASSFRRDSRYEQYV. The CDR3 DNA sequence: TGTGCCAGCAGTTTTCGAAGGGACAGCCGTTACGAGCAGTACGTC.

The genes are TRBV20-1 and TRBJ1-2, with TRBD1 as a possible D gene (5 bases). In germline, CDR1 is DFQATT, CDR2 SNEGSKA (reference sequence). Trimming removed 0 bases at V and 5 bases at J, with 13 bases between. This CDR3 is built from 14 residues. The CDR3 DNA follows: TGCAGTGCTAGAGATTCCGGGGCATCTTATGGCTACACCTTC. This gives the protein CSARDSGASYGYTF.

The CDR3 here is CASLGQGVLQTQYF. In DNA, the CDR3 is TGTGCCAGCCTGGGACAGGGAGTCCTCCAGACCCAGTACTTC. The chain uses TRBV6-4 and TRBJ2-5; 9 bases agree with TRBD1. This CDR3 has 14 residues. V was pared by 8 bases and J by 6 bases, with 10 bases of the junction left unmatched. Germline loops: CDR1 MRHNA, CDR2 SNTAGT.

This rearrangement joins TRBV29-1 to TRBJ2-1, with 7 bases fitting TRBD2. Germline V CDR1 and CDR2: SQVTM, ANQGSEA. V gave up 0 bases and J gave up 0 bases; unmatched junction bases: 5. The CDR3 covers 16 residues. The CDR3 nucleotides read TGCAGCGTTGAAGAGGGACTACCCCTCTCCTACAATGAGCAGTTCTTC. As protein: CSVEEGLPLSYNEQFF.

The CDR3 DNA reads TGTGCCAGCAGCTTCCAGGGGGCAGCTTCACCCCTCCACTTT. Its protein product is CASSFQGAASPLHF. This sequence joins TRBV5-6 and TRBJ1-6, with TRBD1 matching over 8 bases. The CDR3 is 14 amino acids. CDR1 and CDR2 (germline): SGHDT, YYEEEE. J gave up 9 bases and V 2 bases, and 4 bases lay outside the gene matches.

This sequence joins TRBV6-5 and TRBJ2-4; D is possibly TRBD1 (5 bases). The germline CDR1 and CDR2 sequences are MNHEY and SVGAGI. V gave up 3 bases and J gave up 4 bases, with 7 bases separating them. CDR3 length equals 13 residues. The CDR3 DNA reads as TGTGCCAGCAGTTATTCAGGGAAAAACATTCAGTACTTC. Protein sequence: CASSYSGKNIQYF.

CDR3 loop: CASSSMDTGELFF. CDR3 sequence (DNA): TGTGCCAGCAGCTCAATGGACACCGGGGAGCTGTTTTTT. The chain joins TRBV7-9 to TRBJ2-2, with D unclear. The CDR3 totals 13 residues. Germline assignment: CDR1 SEHNR and CDR2 FQNEAQ (reference sequence). V lost 4 bases, J lost 3 bases, and 6 bases lay in between.

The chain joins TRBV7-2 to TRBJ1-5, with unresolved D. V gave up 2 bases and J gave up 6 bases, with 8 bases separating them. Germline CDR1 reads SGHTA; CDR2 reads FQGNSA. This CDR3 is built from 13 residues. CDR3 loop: CASSLLGFQPQHF. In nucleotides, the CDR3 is TGTGCCAGCAGCTTATTGGGTTTTCAGCCCCAGCATTTT.

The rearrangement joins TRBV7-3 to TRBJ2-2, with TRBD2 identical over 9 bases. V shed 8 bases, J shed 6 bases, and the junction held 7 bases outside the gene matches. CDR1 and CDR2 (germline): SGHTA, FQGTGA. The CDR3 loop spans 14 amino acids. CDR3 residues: CASSAGGLAGELFF. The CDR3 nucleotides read TGTGCCAGCTCTGCGGGGGGGCTTGCCGGGGAGCTGTTTTTT.